This TCR beta chain was retrieved from a study of blood T cell repertoires in COVID-19. Study background: Acute and convalescent COVID-19 samples came from the United States, Italy and Spain. Sources were T cells, B-cell-depleted T cells, or PBMCs; the material itself was cDNA or gDNA.

Enrolled through a virtual design, the participants were between roughly 18 and 95 years of age and came from under 25 US areas. V was trimmed by 1 base and J by 4 bases, leaving 16 bases between them. The CDR3 totals 16 residues. The germline V gene encodes CDR1 LGHNA and CDR2 YSLEER. TCRdb's table, derived via immunoSEQ multiplex PCR, lists solely in-frame clones and lacks some. The sample has about 140,000 clones; roughly 84% are singletons. The chain joins TRBV4-3 to TRBJ1-1; D not resolved. Sequenced sample: PBMCs or T cells enriched from blood (not recorded which). The source is a man aged 40-50 years with acute COVID-19. CDR3 nucleotides: TGCGCCAGCAGCCAAGCGAGGGCAGGAGGGAGCACTGAAGCTTTCTTT. Translation gives CASSQARAGGSTEAFF.